Sequencing of this TCR beta chain was carried out in a study of blood T cell repertoires in COVID-19. The wider study: The cDNA or gDNA used as material had been derived from T cells, B-cell-depleted T cells, or PBMCs.

Repertoires were generated with immunoSEQ multiplex PCR, while TCRdb's copy carries only in-frame clones and drops some. Seen here are about 270,000 clones, 91% observed once, and the top ten hold under 3%. Trimming at V came to 1 base and at J to 4 bases, leaving 0 bases not matched to a gene. Germline CDR1 is SGDLS and CDR2 is YYNGEE. This CDR3 spans 13 amino acids. The sequencing input was peripheral blood. The source of this sequence is a person under 35 with COVID-19, enrolled during active disease. This chain uses TRBV9 with TRBJ1-1; 8 nucleotides agree with TRBD1. CDR3 sequence: CASSVTGGTEAFF. Here the CDR3 DNA reads TGTGCCAGCAGCGTAACAGGGGGCACTGAAGCTTTCTTT.